This T cell receptor beta chain derives from a study of CXCR3-negative and CXCR3-positive naive CD8 T cells. The overall study: Summed over all libraries, TRB reads came to 110 million to 150 million, with about 1.5 +/- 0.3 million per library.

CDR1 is SEHNR and CDR2 is FQNEAQ in the germline V gene (reference sequence). There are 16 residues in the CDR3. Broader study findings: CXCR3-positive naive cells had TRB CDR3s that were more hydrophobic than CXCR3-negative naive cells had.

With regard to this clonotype: The antigen is not known.

UMI labels and 5' RACE were used to prepare the TRB cDNA libraries. TCRdb reprocessed the 5' RACE reads and stores each CDR3 protein as one record, lacking DNA. This sample's clone table lists more than 75,000 distinct CDR3 sequences. Naive CD8+ T cells were CD45RO-CCR7+CD27+CD95-. Specimen: naive CXCR3+ CD8+ T cells from blood. Specified subset: CD45RO-CCR7+CD27+CD95- naive CD8+ T cells expressing CXCR3 (TNR3+). The receptor's source is a human donor in good health. Some clones in this sample may be carry-over from other donors' samples. The chain links TRBV7-9 to TRBJ1-1; the TCRdb call, TRBD1, lacks DNA for checking. The CDR3 region is CASSLDGQGINTEAFF.